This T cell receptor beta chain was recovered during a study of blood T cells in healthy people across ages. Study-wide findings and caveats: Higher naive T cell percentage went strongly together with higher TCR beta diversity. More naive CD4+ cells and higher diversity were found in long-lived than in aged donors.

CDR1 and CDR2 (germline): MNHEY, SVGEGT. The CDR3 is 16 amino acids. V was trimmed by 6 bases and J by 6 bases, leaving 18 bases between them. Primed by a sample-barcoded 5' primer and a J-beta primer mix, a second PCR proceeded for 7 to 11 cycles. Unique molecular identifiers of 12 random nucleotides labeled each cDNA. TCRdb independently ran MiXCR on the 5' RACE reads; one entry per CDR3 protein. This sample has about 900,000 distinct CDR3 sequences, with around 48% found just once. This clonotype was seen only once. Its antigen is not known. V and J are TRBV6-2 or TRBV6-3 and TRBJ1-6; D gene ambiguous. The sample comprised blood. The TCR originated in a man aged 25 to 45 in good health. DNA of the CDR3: TGTGCCAGCAGAGAACCCGGGCCGTCGGGTAATTCACCCCTCCACTTT. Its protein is CASREPGPSGNSPLHF.